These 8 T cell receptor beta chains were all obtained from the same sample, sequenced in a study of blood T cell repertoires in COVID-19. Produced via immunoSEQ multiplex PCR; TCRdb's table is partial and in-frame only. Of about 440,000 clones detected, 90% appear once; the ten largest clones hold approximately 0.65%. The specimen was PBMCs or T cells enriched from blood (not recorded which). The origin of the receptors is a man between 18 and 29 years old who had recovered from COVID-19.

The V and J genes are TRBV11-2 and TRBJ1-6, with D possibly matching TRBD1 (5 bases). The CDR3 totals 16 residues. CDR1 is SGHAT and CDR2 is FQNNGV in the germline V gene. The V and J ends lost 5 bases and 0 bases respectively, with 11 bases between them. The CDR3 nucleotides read TGTGCCAGCAGCGCTAGACAGAGCTCCTATAATTCACCCCTCCACTTT. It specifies CASSARQSSYNSPLHF.

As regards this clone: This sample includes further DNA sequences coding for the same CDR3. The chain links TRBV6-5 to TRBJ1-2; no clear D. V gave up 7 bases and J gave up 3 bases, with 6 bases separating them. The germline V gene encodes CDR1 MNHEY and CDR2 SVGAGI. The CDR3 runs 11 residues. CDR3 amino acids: CASMRDYGYTF. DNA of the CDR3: TGTGCCAGCATGCGAGACTATGGCTACACCTTC.

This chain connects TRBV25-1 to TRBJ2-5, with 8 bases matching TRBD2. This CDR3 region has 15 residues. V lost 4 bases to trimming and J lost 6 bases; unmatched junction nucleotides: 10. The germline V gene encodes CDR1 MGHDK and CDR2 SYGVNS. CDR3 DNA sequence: TGTGCCAGCAGTGCCCCCGGGGGGGGCCGAAAGACCCAGTACTTC. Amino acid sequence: CASSAPGGGRKTQYF.

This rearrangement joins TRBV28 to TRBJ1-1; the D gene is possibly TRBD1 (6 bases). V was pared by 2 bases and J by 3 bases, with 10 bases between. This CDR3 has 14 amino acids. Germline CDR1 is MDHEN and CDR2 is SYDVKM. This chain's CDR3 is CASSLPGGYTEAFF. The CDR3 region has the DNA TGTGCCAGCAGTTTACCGGGGGGCTACACTGAAGCTTTCTTT.

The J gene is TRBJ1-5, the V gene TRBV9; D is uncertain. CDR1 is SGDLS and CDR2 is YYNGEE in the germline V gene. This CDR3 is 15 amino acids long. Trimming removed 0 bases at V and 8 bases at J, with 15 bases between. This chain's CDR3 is CASSVGSASREPQHF. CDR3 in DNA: TGTGCCAGCAGCGTAGGGTCTGCCTCGAGGGAGCCCCAGCATTTT.

This chain's CDR3 is CASSSGSFALHF. The CDR3 bases are TGTGCCAGCAGTTCAGGGTCCTTCGCCCTCCACTTT. The chain carries TRBV6-5 and TRBJ1-6; TRBD1 might be the D (5 bases). Germline CDR1 and CDR2: MNHEY and SVGAGI. This CDR3 comprises 12 residues. V lost 4 bases to trimming and J lost 14 bases, with 12 bases between them.

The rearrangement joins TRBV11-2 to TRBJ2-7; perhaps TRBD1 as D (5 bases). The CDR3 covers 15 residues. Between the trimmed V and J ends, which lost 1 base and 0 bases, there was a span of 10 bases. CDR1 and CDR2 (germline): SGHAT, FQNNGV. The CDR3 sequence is CASSLGPDSSYEQYF. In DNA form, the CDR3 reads TGTGCCAGCAGCTTAGGTCCAGACAGCTCCTACGAGCAGTACTTC.

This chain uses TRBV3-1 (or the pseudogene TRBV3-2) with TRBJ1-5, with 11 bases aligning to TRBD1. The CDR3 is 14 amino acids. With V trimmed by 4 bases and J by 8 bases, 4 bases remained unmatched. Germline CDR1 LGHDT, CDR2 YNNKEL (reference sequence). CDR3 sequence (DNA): TGTGCCAGCAGCCGGACAGGGGGCCGGGAGCCCCAGCATTTT. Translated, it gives CASSRTGGREPQHF.